This T cell receptor (beta chain) stems from a study of shared clonotypes between healthy human individuals. Deep-level running was used for the assay. Genomic DNA belonging to each subset was distributed in equal measure over several immunoSEQ plates. Some clones are missing from TCRdb's copy, which holds only in-frame ones; the method was immunoSEQ multiplex PCR. The data hold about 1 million clones, with about 80% observed a single time. Trimming took 4 bases from V and 4 from J, leaving 11 bases between them. Germline values: CDR1 KGHSH, CDR2 LQKENI. CDR3 length equals 13 residues. As regards this clone: Antigen unknown.

Study-wide results and limits: It was anticipated that sequencing depth would influence how many clonotypes donors shared. The study found about 5% of naive CD4 clonotypes shared across four donors.

The chain recombines TRBV18 with TRBJ2-7; no definite D call. Sequencing was performed on memory CD4+ T cells from PBMCs. Subset defined: CD45RA-negative fraction. The TCR sequence derives from a man between 18 and 35 years old in good health. Some clones in this sample may be carry-over from other donors' samples. The CDR3, as DNA: TGTGCCAGCTCACTTCCGGGTCCATACGAGCAGTACTTC. Amino acid sequence: CASSLPGPYEQYF.